The next 14 T cell receptor beta chains were all read from a single sample in a study of regulatory T cells in long-lasting Graves disease. Arm-PCR of CDR3 regions and iRepertoire HTBI primers were the basis on which TCR beta libraries were built. One entry per CDR3 protein results from TCRdb running MiXCR on the multiplex PCR reads. The sample holds more than 350,000 distinct CDR3 sequences, approximately 15% seen once. Time point meaning: newly diagnosed GD, antithyroid drugs for less than 3 months. PBMC-derived RNA was used for the TCR library. These sequences were also reported in another study, on T cells in Graves' hyperthyroidism and ophthalmopathy.

The sample in question was peripheral blood mononuclear cells (PBMCs), obtained at new diagnosis, from a patient treated with antithyroid drugs. Receptors originate from a woman aged 25 to 39 with Graves disease.

The J gene is TRBJ2-1, the V gene TRBV4-1; 12 bases map to TRBD2. This CDR3 spans 17 amino acids. Trimming cost V 2 bases and J 5 bases; bases outside gene matches: 7. Germline V gene sequence: CDR1 MGHRA, CDR2 YSYEKL. CDR3 protein: CASSQPTLAGGNNEQFF. The CDR3 DNA follows: TGCGCCAGCAGCCAACCCACTCTAGCGGGAGGGAACAATGAGCAGTTCTTC.

This clonotype has more than one count but fewer than ten. The chain couples TRBV20-1 to TRBJ1-6; perhaps TRBD1 as D (6 bases). The CDR3 totals 13 residues. Germline V gene data show CDR1 as DFQATT and CDR2 as SNEGSKA (reference sequence). V gave up 7 bases and J gave up 7 bases, with 14 bases separating them. The CDR3 coding sequence is TGCAGTGGGGGGGCGCAGGGGAATTCACCCCTCCACTTT. As protein: CSGGAQGNSPLHF.

This clonotype was seen many times. The genes are TRBV28 and TRBJ1-2; possible D gene TRBD1, 5 bases. V dropped 4 bases and J dropped 0 bases, with 15 bases sitting between them. Germline assignment: CDR1 MDHEN and CDR2 SYDVKM. The CDR3 has 16 amino acids. The CDR3 DNA is TGTGCCAGCAGTTCGGACGGACAAATAACTAACTATGGCTACACCTTC. Translated, it gives CASSSDGQITNYGYTF.

This clonotype showed up many times. The rearrangement links TRBV7-8 to TRBJ2-3; TRBD2 aligns across 10 bases. The J call may be wrong; the DNA end is better matched by TRBJ2-5. This CDR3 has 15 amino acids. Germline CDR1 is SGHVS and CDR2 is FQNEAQ. Here the CDR3 DNA reads TGTGCCAGCAGCTTAGTTACTAGCGGGACAGCGGCCCAGTACTTC. Its protein product is CASSLVTSGTAAQYF.

This clonotype was detected ten times or more. This chain uses TRBV20-1 with TRBJ2-7, with D hard to call. Trimming left V 3 bases short and J 4 bases short, with 10 bases between. The CDR3 loop spans 12 amino acids. Looked up from germline, CDR1 is DFQATT and CDR2 is SNEGSKA (reference sequence). The CDR3 is CSARAGLYEQYF. The CDR3 DNA is TGCAGTGCTAGGGCCGGGTTGTACGAGCAGTACTTC.

In this sample, this clonotype turned up many times. This rearrangement joins TRBV11-2 to TRBJ2-5, with D perhaps being TRBD1 or TRBD2 (5 bases each). V dropped 4 bases and J dropped 5 bases, with 14 bases sitting between them. Germline assignment: CDR1 SGHAT and CDR2 FQNNGV. There are 14 residues in the CDR3. The CDR3 sequence: CASSSGRIGETQYF. The CDR3 nucleotides read TGTGCCAGCAGCTCGGGACGCATTGGGGAGACCCAGTACTTC.

The J gene is TRBJ1-5, the V gene TRBV29-1; D is unresolved. V was shortened by 6 bases and J by 0 bases, with 6 bases between the two germline ends. CDR3 length: 12 residues. Per germline, CDR1 SQVTM and CDR2 ANQGSEA. DNA of the CDR3: TGCAGCGTCGGGCATAGCAATCAGCCCCAGCATTTT. It codes for CSVGHSNQPQHF.

This clonotype has ten or more counts. This chain links TRBV12-3 or TRBV12-4 with TRBJ2-7; 7 nucleotides agree with TRBD1. The CDR3 loop spans 13 amino acids. V shed 5 bases and J 3 bases; nucleotides not matched to a gene: 4. CDR3 sequence: CASSLGTVYEQYF. The DNA of the CDR3 is TGTGCCAGCAGTCTCGGGACAGTCTACGAGCAGTACTTC.

This clonotype was recorded a few times. At one of its ends the junction is not consistent with the germline gene, which may arise from a read error. The rearrangement joins TRBV30 to TRBJ1-1; D unresolved. The CDR3 consists of 14 residues. In germline, CDR1 is GTSNPN, CDR2 SVGIG (reference sequence). The CDR3 loop reads CAWMAGLTTDKAFF. CDR3 DNA sequence: TGCGCCTGGATGGCCGGACTAACGACGGATAAAGCTTTCTTT.

This clonotype occurred once. Since a much larger clone is just one base distant, this may be a read error. CDR3 residues: CASSTGPNYGHTF. DNA for the CDR3: TGTGCCAGCAGCACGGGCCCTAACTATGGCCACACCTTC. The gene calls are TRBV14 and TRBJ1-2; D uncertain. The germline V gene encodes CDR1 SGHDN and CDR2 FVKESK. The CDR3 contains 13 residues. The whole variable domain, remainder taken from reference TRBV14 and TRBJ1-2, is EAGVTQFPSHSVIEKGQTVTLRCDPISGHDNLYWYRRVMGKEIKFLLHFVKESKQDESGMPNNRFLAERTGGTYSTLKVQPAELEDSGVYFCASSTGPNYGHTFGSGTRLTVV.

This clonotype was seen many times. The J gene is TRBJ1-1, the V gene TRBV20-1, with D hard to call. This CDR3 spans 15 amino acids. With 6 bases removed from V and 1 base from J, the gap between germline ends came to 18 bases. Germline V gene sequence: CDR1 DFQATT, CDR2 SNEGSKA (reference sequence). CDR3 protein: CSAHTSDPGNTEAFF. In DNA, the CDR3 is TGCAGTGCCCACACATCGGACCCGGGGAACACTGAAGCTTTCTTT.

The chain employs TRBV20-1 and TRBJ2-4; D remains unclear. Germline CDR1 reads DFQATT; CDR2 reads SNEGSKA (reference sequence). The CDR3 loop spans 13 amino acids. Trimming shortened V by 6 bases and J by 3 bases, and 12 bases separated the two germline ends. The CDR3 DNA follows: TGCAGTGCCGAAGGGCACGACAAAAACATTCAGTACTTC. This encodes CSAEGHDKNIQYF.

This clonotype was counted ten times or more. The V and J genes are TRBV7-9 and TRBJ2-7, with TRBD2 matching over 15 bases. V lost 6 bases and J lost 2; bases outside the gene matches: 11. CDR1 and CDR2 (germline): SEHNR, FQNEAQ (reference sequence). The CDR3 runs to 18 residues. CDR3 sequence reads: CASSLGLAGGPVAYEQYF. CDR3 sequence (DNA): TGTGCCAGCAGTCTTGGACTAGCGGGAGGGCCGGTCGCCTACGAGCAGTACTTC.

CDR3 loop: CASSSPNDVWGNEQFF. CDR3 coding DNA: TGTGCCAGCAGTTCCCCAAACGACGTATGGGGCAATGAGCAGTTCTTC. The genes are TRBV28 and TRBJ2-1; D not resolved. Germline lookup yields CDR1 MDHEN and CDR2 SYDVKM. The V end was cut by 4 bases, the J end by 6 bases, with 19 bases between. CDR3 length: 16 residues.